These T cell receptor beta chains were read from a single sample in a study of T cell changes during pregnancy in multiple sclerosis. Using immunoSEQ multiplex PCR, the repertoire was profiled, and TCRdb retains in-frame clones only, with some absent. The data hold about 23,000 clones, with 85% observed a single time. The specimen was CD8+ T cells from peripheral blood mononuclear cells, collected before pregnancy. The receptors shown here come from a female donor with multiple sclerosis, enrolled in a pregnancy study. The CDR3 runs from the conserved cysteine through the conserved F or W. D genes are given only for firm matches. The size of a clone is reported for some rows only, either as once, few or many, or as a class for expanded clones.

clone_size	d_call	v_call	j_call	cdr3_aa	cdr3_nt
NA	TRBD2	TRBV9	TRBJ2-1	CASSVGIAGGPNEQFF	TGTGCCAGCAGCGTAGGAATAGCGGGAGGGCCGAATGAGCAGTTCTTC
NA	NA	TRBV7-9	TRBJ2-7	CASSSGLSYEQYF	TGTGCCAGCAGCTCGGGACTCTCCTACGAGCAGTACTTC
NA	NA	TRBV7-9	TRBJ1-1	CASSLVGGLNTEAFF	TGTGCCAGCAGCTTAGTGGGGGGATTGAACACTGAAGCTTTCTTT
NA	NA	TRBV5-1	TRBJ2-7	CASSSTGEGYEQYF	TGCGCCAGCAGCTCGACTGGAGAGGGCTACGAGCAGTACTTC
NA	NA	TRBV7-4	TRBJ2-7	CASSLDEKAGRRYEQYF	TGTGCCAGCAGCTTAGATGAGAAGGCGGGACGCCGCTACGAGCAGTACTTC
NA	TRBD2	TRBV2	TRBJ2-2	CASAELAGVGTGELFF	TGTGCCAGCGCAGAATTAGCGGGAGTGGGCACCGGGGAGCTGTTTTTT
once	NA	TRBV7-9	TRBJ1-2	CASSSFRDKPNYGYTF	TGTGCCAGCAGCTCCTTCCGGGACAAGCCTAACTATGGCTACACCTTC
once	NA	TRBV4-1	TRBJ1-5	CASSPSSGNQPQHF	TGCGCCAGCAGCCCGTCTTCGGGGAATCAGCCCCAGCATTTT
NA	TRBD2	TRBV19	TRBJ2-1	CASSPMGGGIYNEQFF	TGTGCCAGTAGTCCCATGGGGGGAGGGATATACAATGAGCAGTTCTTC
once	NA	TRBV11-2	TRBJ1-1	CASSLGGWNTEAFF	TGTGCCAGCAGCTTAGGGGGCTGGAACACTGAAGCTTTCTTT
NA	TRBD2	TRBV30	TRBJ2-1	CAWSLAGYNEQFF	TGTGCCTGGAGTCTAGCGGGGTACAATGAGCAGTTCTTC
NA	NA	TRBV28	TRBJ2-7	CASSPSGIYEQYF	TGTGCCAGCAGCCCTTCAGGAATCTACGAGCAGTACTTC
NA	NA	TRBV6-5	TRBJ2-7	CASSPEGVEQYF	TGTGCCAGCAGCCCCGAGGGGGTCGAGCAGTACTTC
once	NA	TRBV2	TRBJ2-7	CASSGGSSYEQYF	TGTGCCAGCAGCGGAGGGTCTAGCTACGAGCAGTACTTC
NA	NA	TRBV4-2	TRBJ1-5	CASSQELGREDQPQHF	TGTGCCAGCAGCCAAGAGTTGGGGAGGGAGGATCAGCCCCAGCATTTT
NA	NA	TRBV5-4	TRBJ1-2	CASSFISSQLYYGYTF	TGTGCCAGCAGCTTTATATCTTCCCAACTGTACTATGGCTACACCTTC
few	TRBD1	TRBV7-9	TRBJ2-7	CASSSNQGALHEQYF	TGTGCCAGCAGCTCGAATCAGGGGGCCCTCCACGAGCAGTACTTC
once	TRBD1	TRBV2	TRBJ2-7	CASSEGQGGPYEQYF	TGTGCCAGCAGTGAAGGACAGGGTGGCCCCTACGAGCAGTACTTC
NA	NA	TRBV18	TRBJ1-1	CASSPSRGHTMRGTMNTEAFF	TGTGCCAGCTCACCTTCTAGGGGACATACAATGAGGGGGACTATGAACACTGAAGCTTTCTTT
NA	NA	TRBV19	TRBJ1-1	CASSILLKGAEAFF	TGTGCCAGTAGTATACTATTAAAGGGGGCTGAAGCTTTCTTT
NA	NA	TRBV6-5	TRBJ1-2	CASSYSGVPGYGYTF	TGTGCCAGCAGTTATTCAGGGGTTCCCGGCTATGGCTACACCTTC
few	NA	TRBV6-5	TRBJ2-1	CASSLGLPSSYNEQFF	TGTGCCAGCAGTTTGGGACTCCCGAGCTCCTACAATGAGCAGTTCTTC
once	TRBD1	TRBV9	TRBJ2-1	CASSSDRVDEQFF	TGTGCCAGCAGCTCGGACAGGGTCGATGAGCAGTTCTTC
NA	NA	TRBV6-6	TRBJ1-3	CASSYPRASGNTIYF	TGTGCCAGCAGTTACCCCCGCGCGTCTGGAAACACCATATATTTT
NA	NA	TRBV7-9	TRBJ1-2	CASSLQDNYGYTF	TGTGCCAGCAGCTTACAGGATAACTATGGCTACACCTTC
NA	NA	TRBV27	TRBJ1-5	CASTQWGGRNQPQHF	TGTGCCAGCACCCAGTGGGGGGGTCGCAATCAGCCCCAGCATTTT
NA	NA	TRBV2	TRBJ2-1	CASSDINEQFF	TGTGCCAGCAGTGACATCAATGAGCAGTTCTTC
NA	NA	TRBV6-4	TRBJ2-1	CASSGGSSYNEQFF	TGTGCCAGCAGTGGGGGCTCTTCCTACAATGAGCAGTTCTTC
NA	TRBD2	TRBV7-9	TRBJ2-1	CASSLAQLAGERVF	TGTGCCAGCAGCTTAGCCCAACTAGCGGGAGAACGGGTCTTC
NA	TRBD2	TRBV9	TRBJ2-7	CASSPGTSGSWYEQYF	TGTGCCAGCAGCCCAGGGACTAGCGGGAGTTGGTACGAGCAGTACTTC
NA	NA	TRBV9	TRBJ2-7	CASSQGGTGYEQYF	TGTGCCAGCAGCCAAGGCGGGACCGGCTACGAGCAGTACTTC
NA	NA	TRBV27	TRBJ2-7	CASSLSAYYEQYF	TGTGCCAGCAGTTTATCGGCTTACTACGAGCAGTACTTC
NA	NA	TRBV4-1	TRBJ2-7	CASSQEDLGDYEQYF	TGCGCCAGCAGCCAGGAGGACCTCGGAGACTACGAGCAGTACTTC
NA	TRBD2	TRBV7-6	TRBJ2-1	CASSLGVGGNNEQFF	TGTGCCAGCAGCTTAGGAGTGGGGGGGAATAATGAGCAGTTCTTC
NA	NA	TRBV18	TRBJ1-2	CASSGPGYGYTF	TGTGCCAGCTCAGGGCCAGGCTATGGCTACACCTTC
few	TRBD1	TRBV9	TRBJ2-1	CASSPWTGNDNEQFF	TGTGCCAGCAGCCCCTGGACAGGGAACGACAATGAGCAGTTCTTC
once	TRBD2	TRBV4-1	TRBJ2-1	CASSQDPPTSDYYNEQFF	TGCGCCAGCAGCCAAGATCCCCCGACTAGCGATTACTACAATGAGCAGTTCTTC
NA	TRBD1	TRBV4-3	TRBJ2-5	CASSQDWGQIQETQYF	TGCGCCAGCAGCCAAGATTGGGGACAGATCCAAGAGACCCAGTACTTC
NA	TRBD2	TRBV2	TRBJ2-3	CASNLAGGSTDTQYF	TGTGCCAGCAATCTAGCGGGAGGGAGCACAGATACGCAGTATTTT
NA	TRBD1	TRBV4-1	TRBJ2-7	CASSQVQGGAYEQYF	TGCGCCAGCAGCCAAGTACAGGGGGGAGCCTACGAGCAGTACTTC
NA	TRBD2	TRBV5-1	TRBJ2-3	CASSLGLVSDTQYF	TGCGCCAGCAGCTTAGGACTAGTGAGCGATACGCAGTATTTT
once	NA	TRBV10-3	TRBJ1-2	CAISEGGSNAHSLYGYTF	TGTGCCATCAGTGAGGGGGGGTCGAATGCTCACTCCCTGTATGGCTACACCTTC
NA	NA	TRBV7-2	TRBJ1-2	CASSLANTLPLPYGYTF	TGTGCCAGCAGCTTAGCGAACACATTGCCATTACCCTATGGCTACACCTTC
once	NA	TRBV4-1	TRBJ1-1	CASSQGSGGKDPEAFF	TGCGCCAGCAGCCAAGGGTCGGGGGGCAAGGACCCTGAAGCTTTCTTT
NA	TRBD1	TRBV27	TRBJ1-1	CASSSYRGSSEAFF	TGTGCCAGCAGTTCTTACAGGGGTAGTAGTGAAGCTTTCTTT
NA	NA	TRBV7-9	TRBJ2-1	CASSSANHDFHNEQFF	TGTGCCAGCAGCTCGGCCAACCACGACTTTCACAATGAGCAGTTCTTC
NA	NA	TRBV6-5	TRBJ1-1	CASRSGDENTEAFF	TGTGCCAGCAGATCAGGGGATGAAAACACTGAAGCTTTCTTT
NA	TRBD2	TRBV10-3	TRBJ2-3	CAISGGLAGGTDTQYF	TGTGCCATCAGTGGGGGACTAGCGGGGGGGACAGATACGCAGTATTTT
NA	NA	TRBV7-2	TRBJ1-5	CASSLHRHSNQPQHF	TGTGCCAGCAGCTTACACAGACATAGCAATCAGCCCCAGCATTTT
NA	TRBD2	TRBV5-1	TRBJ2-7	CATTSGDGPYEQYF	TGCGCCACTACTAGCGGGGACGGCCCCTACGAGCAGTACTTC